This entry lists 2 T cell receptor beta chains sequenced from one sample in a study of blood T cell repertoires in COVID-19 (dated by TCRdb to the early 2020s). Library prep was done by the immunoSEQ multiplex PCR assay. TCRdb provides this immuneACCESS table in a form limited to in-frame rearrangements. Some clones are lacking; in checked studies, under half of them reflect an unresolved V gene, and why the rest are absent is not known. A total of about 210,000 clones appear in this sample, roughly 82% of them only once. The ten largest make up 2% to 2.5% of the sample. The specimen sequenced was peripheral blood. Every receptor here comes from a middle-aged man who had recovered from COVID-19.

The rearrangement links TRBV6-5 to TRBJ2-3, with D possibly matching TRBD2 (5 bases). Trimming cost V 2 bases and J 5 bases, with 14 bases left between them. Germline-derived CDR1 and CDR2 are MNHEY and SVGAGI. CDR3 length: 15 amino acids. CDR3 DNA: TGTGCCAGCAGTTACGGAAGCGCGGGTGGAGATACGCAGTATTTT. Amino acid sequence: CASSYGSAGGDTQYF.

This chain connects TRBV19 to TRBJ1-1, with TRBD1 as a possible D gene (6 bases). CDR3 length equals 14 residues. V was cut by 6 bases and J by 5 bases, with 16 bases left in between. From germline, CDR1 is LNHDA and CDR2 SQIVND (reference sequence). CDR3 protein: CASRRNRAGTEAFF. CDR3 bases: TGTGCCAGTAGGAGGAACAGGGCTGGGACTGAAGCTTTCTTT. The variable domain in full, completed from reference TRBV19 and TRBJ1-1, reads DGGITQSPKYLFRKEGQNVTLSCEQNLNHDAMYWYRQDPGQGLRLIYYSQIVNDFQKGDIAEGYSVSREKKESFPLTVTSAQKNPTAFYLCASRRNRAGTEAFFGQGTRLTVV.